This T cell receptor beta chain was documented in a study of cytomegalovirus exposure and HLA in healthy donors. In the case of this clone: Its target is not known.

Study outcomes and limitations: The authors confirmed in vitro that a few CMV-associated chains were specific for CMV antigens. With further analysis later on, most CMV-associated TCR beta chains appeared HLA-restricted.

Per the germline V gene, CDR1 is SEHNR and CDR2 is FQNEAQ (reference sequence). The CDR3 sequence is 11 residues long. Trimming shortened V by 5 bases and J by 6 bases, and 4 bases separated the two germline ends. Amplification used 60 Vbeta primers and 13 Jbeta primers. Sequencing used immunoSEQ multiplex PCR; TCRdb keeps in-frame clones, though not all of them. The sample yields some 180,000 clones, about four fifths seen once. V usage is TRBV7-9 and J usage is TRBJ2-2; D remains unclear. The sequence came from a woman under 30 in good health and CMV-seronegative. Sequencing was carried out using PBMCs. CDR3 coding DNA: TGTGCCAGCAGCCGGTCCGGGGAGCTGTTTTTT. It is translated as CASSRSGELFF.